The rows below give T cell receptor beta chains drawn from one sample of a study of T and B cells in COVID-19 patients. From the multiplex PCR reads, TCRdb called clonotypes with MiXCR, one entry per CDR3 protein. The sample holds around 10,000 distinct CDR3 sequences, 25% to 30% seen once. Material: blood. The source is a human donor who had recovered from COVID-19. Each CDR3 is given with its conserved first and last residue. D genes are given only for firm matches. Clone size appears in some rows only: once, few, many, or a class for an expanded clone.

few TRBD1 TRBJ2-1 TRBV27 TGTGCCAGCAGGGGACAGGGCAACAATGAGCAGTTCTTC CASRGQGNNEQFF
few NA TRBJ1-6 TRBV4-3 TGTGCCAGCAGCCAACGGACACAGAACAATTCACCCCTCCACTTT CASSQRTQNNSPLHF
medium-sized TRBD1 TRBJ2-7 TRBV18 TGTGCCAGCTCGGCCGGGACAGGGACCTACGAGCAGTACTTC CASSAGTGTYEQYF
NA TRBD1 TRBJ1-1 TRBV6-5 TGTGCCAGCAGCAGTATCCTTCTCAGGGGGCATTCCAGCGAAGCTTTCTTT CASSSILLRGHSSEAFF
few TRBD1 TRBJ1-5 TRBV27 TGTGCCAGCAGTTGGGGACAGGGCGGCAATCAGCCCCAGCATTTT CASSWGQGGNQPQHF
medium-sized TRBD1 TRBJ2-7 TRBV29-1 TGCAGCGTTGAGGGCAGGGGGAGCTACGAGCAGTACTTC CSVEGRGSYEQYF
NA NA TRBJ2-2 TRBV6-2/TRBV6-3 TGTGCCAGCAGTTTCCCCAGGCCCCAAGGCGCCGGGGAGCTGTTTTTT CASSFPRPQGAGELFF
medium-sized TRBD2 TRBJ2-1 TRBV12-3/TRBV12-4 TGTGCCAGCAGCTTGCGGGGGTCTTACAATGAGCAGTTCTTC CASSLRGSYNEQFF
NA TRBD2 TRBJ2-5 TRBV5-4 TGTGCCAGCAGCTTGGACGGGGGGGGCCTTGAGACCCAGTACTTC CASSLDGGGLETQYF
NA TRBD1 TRBJ2-1 TRBV5-1 TGCGCCAGCAGCTTGGCCGGGACAGGGGGCTACAATGAGCAGTTCTTC CASSLAGTGGYNEQFF
NA NA TRBJ1-2 TRBV5-3 TGTGCCAGAAGGTACCGTAGGGGGGTAAGCTATGGCTACACCTTC CARRYRRGVSYGYTF
NA TRBD1 TRBJ1-2 TRBV5-1 TGCGCCAGCAGCTTCCAGGGGGCCTCTGATGGCTACACCTTC CASSFQGASDGYTF
few TRBD2 TRBJ2-3 TRBV11-2 TGTGCCAGCAGCTCGAGACTAGCGGGGCGCACAGATACGCAGTATTTT CASSSRLAGRTDTQYF
NA NA TRBJ2-7 TRBV20-1 TGCAGTGCTGGGAGGGGGGAGGACCCCTACGAGCAGTACTTC CSAGRGEDPYEQYF
NA NA TRBJ2-1 TRBV5-1 TGCGCCAGCAGCTTAGTGTCCGGGAGCTCCTACAATGAGCAGTTCTTC CASSLVSGSSYNEQFF
few NA TRBJ1-5 TRBV6-5 TGTGCCAGCAGTTCTACAGGGTGGGGTCAGCCCCAGCATTTT CASSSTGWGQPQHF
few NA TRBJ2-6 TRBV5-1 TGCGCCAGCAGCTTCGTGGCCGGGAGTGGGGCCAACGTCCTGACTTTC CASSFVAGSGANVLTF
few TRBD1 TRBJ2-1 TRBV6-5 TGTGCCACCCAGCTCCAGGGGGCTGTTTACAATGAGCAGTTCTTC CATQLQGAVYNEQFF
many TRBD1 TRBJ2-1 TRBV27 TGTGCCAGCGCGCTTTGGAGGGACAGGTCAAATGAGCAGTTCTTC CASALWRDRSNEQFF
medium-sized TRBD2 TRBJ2-7 TRBV29-1 TGCAGCGTGACTAGCGGAACCTACGAGCAGTACTTC CSVTSGTYEQYF
few NA TRBJ1-1 TRBV5-6 TGTGCCAGCATTTCCCTGACAGGTTACCCTGAAGCTTTCTTT CASISLTGYPEAFF
few TRBD1 TRBJ2-7 TRBV5-1 TGCGCCAGCAGCTCCCGACAGGGGGCCTACGAGCAGTACTTC CASSSRQGAYEQYF
medium-sized TRBD2 TRBJ2-1 TRBV19 TGTGCCAGTAGTATCGGGACTAGCGGGAGGGGTGAGCAGTTCTTC CASSIGTSGRGEQFF
once TRBD2 TRBJ2-2 TRBV5-4 TGTGCCAGCAGCCAAGCATGGGCGGGGGGCGCGAACACCGGGGAGCTGTTTTTT CASSQAWAGGANTGELFF
NA NA TRBJ1-1 TRBV15 TGTGCCACCAGCAGAGATAGATTTGTTACTGAAGCTTTCTTT CATSRDRFVTEAFF
NA NA TRBJ2-7 TRBV7-9 TGTGCCAGCAGCTTAATCCAGGGCAATAGATACGAGCAGTACTTC CASSLIQGNRYEQYF
many NA TRBJ1-2 TRBV12-3/TRBV12-4 TGTGCCAGCAGTTCGACAGAAGCTGGCTACACCTTC CASSSTEAGYTF
few TRBD1 TRBJ2-1 TRBV30 TGTGCCTGGAGTGTAGGGTACAGGGGATCCTACAATGAGCAGTTCTTC CAWSVGYRGSYNEQFF
few NA TRBJ2-7 TRBV6-2/TRBV6-3 TGTGCCACCCGGAGGGAAGGGAGCTCCTACGAGCAGTACTTC CATRREGSSYEQYF
NA NA TRBJ2-5 TRBV5-5 TGTGCCAGCAGCTTGGAAGGCCGGGAGGAGGGGGGAGACCAAGAGACCCAGTACTTC CASSLEGREEGGDQETQYF
many TRBD1 TRBJ2-2 TRBV6-5 TGTGCCAGCAGCCCTACTGGGACAGGCACCGGGGAGCTGTTTTTT CASSPTGTGTGELFF
NA NA TRBJ2-5 TRBV7-6 TGTGCCAGCAGCTTAGTCTGGCCCGGGGGGACCCAGTACTTC CASSLVWPGGTQYF
NA NA TRBJ2-2 TRBV6-2/TRBV6-3 TGTGCCAGCAGTTCCGGTAGCGGGGAGCTGTTTTTT CASSSGSGELFF
medium-sized NA TRBJ2-1 TRBV5-4 TGTGCCAGCAGCTTGGGTGGCTTGGCCGGCAATGAGCAGTTCTTC CASSLGGLAGNEQFF
many NA TRBJ1-1 TRBV19 TGTGCCAGTAGTATAGATTCCAGGGTAGGAAGCACTGAAGCTTTCTTT CASSIDSRVGSTEAFF
once TRBD1 TRBJ1-6 TRBV5-1 TGCGCCAGCAGCTTGGCCGACGGGACAGGGGGAGCACCCCTCCACTTT CASSLADGTGGAPLHF
medium-sized TRBD1 TRBJ2-2 TRBV19 TGTGCCAGTAGTATCCCGACAGGGGTCACCGGGGAGCTGTTTTTT CASSIPTGVTGELFF
few TRBD1 TRBJ1-1 TRBV5-6 TGTGCCAGCAGCTTGGGGGGACAGGTGAACACTGAAGCTTTCTTT CASSLGGQVNTEAFF
few NA TRBJ1-1 TRBV30 TGTGCCTGGGAAACAACGGTGGACACTGAAGCTTTCTTT CAWETTVDTEAFF
medium-sized TRBD2 TRBJ2-2 TRBV5-6 TGTGCCAGCAGCCGGGGACTAGCGGACGCGAACACCGGGGAGCTGTTTTTT CASSRGLADANTGELFF
NA NA TRBJ2-3 TRBV10-3 TGTGCCATCAGTGAGTCTCCTACAGGGAGGAGAAGCACAGATATGCAGTATTTT CAISESPTGRRSTDMQYF
NA NA TRBJ1-5 TRBV10-3 TGTGCCATCAGTGGCGGGGGAGGGCAGCCCCAGCATTTT CAISGGGGQPQHF
NA NA TRBJ2-5 TRBV7-6 TGTGCCAGCAGCTTCAGCCAGGGCTGGGAGACCCAGTACTTC CASSFSQGWETQYF
medium-sized TRBD2 TRBJ2-1 TRBV18 TGTGCCAGCTCACCGACTAGCACCTACAATGAGCAGTTCTTC CASSPTSTYNEQFF
few NA TRBJ2-5 TRBV4-2 TGCGCCAGCAGCCAAGATGGGACTTCACAAGAGACCCAGTACTTC CASSQDGTSQETQYF
few NA TRBJ2-7 TRBV6-1 TGTGCCAGCAGTGAACAGGGCCCCTACGAGCAGTACTTC CASSEQGPYEQYF
many NA TRBJ2-3 TRBV6-1 TGTGCCAGCAGTATGGGGGCGGGAGCCGATACGCAGTATTTT CASSMGAGADTQYF
NA NA TRBJ2-3 TRBV7-6 TGTGCCAGCAGCGGGTTACTAGCAGGCTCCACAGATACGCAGTATTTT CASSGLLAGSTDTQYF